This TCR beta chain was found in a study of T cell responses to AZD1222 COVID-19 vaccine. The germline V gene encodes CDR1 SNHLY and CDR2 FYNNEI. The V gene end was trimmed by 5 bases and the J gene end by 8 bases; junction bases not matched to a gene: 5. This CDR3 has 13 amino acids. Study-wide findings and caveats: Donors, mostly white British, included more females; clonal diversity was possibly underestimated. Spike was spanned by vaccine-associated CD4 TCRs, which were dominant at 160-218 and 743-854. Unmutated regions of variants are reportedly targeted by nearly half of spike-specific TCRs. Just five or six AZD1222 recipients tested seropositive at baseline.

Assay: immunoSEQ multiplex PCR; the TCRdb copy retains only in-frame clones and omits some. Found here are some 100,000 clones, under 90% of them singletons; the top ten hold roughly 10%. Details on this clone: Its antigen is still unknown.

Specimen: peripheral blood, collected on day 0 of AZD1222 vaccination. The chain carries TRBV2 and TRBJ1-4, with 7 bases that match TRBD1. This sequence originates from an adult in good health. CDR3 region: CASSPRGGEKLFF. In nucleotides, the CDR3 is TGTGCCAGCAGTCCCAGGGGGGGAGAAAAACTGTTTTTT.